These 18 T cell receptor beta chains came from one sample sequenced in a study of identical twins. TCRdb itself ran the 5' RACE reads through MiXCR, one entry per CDR3 protein. The sample lists about 920,000 distinct CDR3 sequences; 9% to 15% were seen once. These data were likewise used in another study, on yellow fever vaccine responses in identical twins.

Sequenced input: PBMCs. The receptors originated from a woman aged 18 to 35 in good health.

This clonotype has just a few counts. The CDR3: CASSLRVDGELFF. The CDR3 region has the DNA TGCGCCAGCAGCTTGAGGGTGGACGGGGAGCTGTTTTTT. V and J are TRBV5-1 and TRBJ2-2; the D is unclear. This CDR3 has 13 residues. CDR1 and CDR2 from the germline V gene are SGHRS and YFSETQ. Trimming shortened V by 1 base and J by 7 bases, and 8 bases separated the two germline ends.

The sample holds a few counts of this clonotype. The rearrangement uses TRBV10-2 and TRBJ1-1; no clear D. Deletions cut 7 bases from V and 1 base from J, with 7 bases between. CDR3 length equals 12 residues. Germline values: CDR1 WSHSY, CDR2 SAAADI. The CDR3 DNA reads TGCGCCAGCACAGCCAGGAACACTGAAGCTTTCTTT. Translation gives CASTARNTEAFF.

The gene calls are TRBV7-2 and TRBJ2-2; weak D call: TRBD1 (6 bases). With 3 bases removed from V and 4 bases from J, the gap between germline ends came to 12 bases. CDR3 length: 15 amino acids. Germline V gene data show CDR1 as SGHTA and CDR2 as FQGNSA. This chain's CDR3 is CASSFRTAGTGELFF. The CDR3, as DNA: TGTGCCAGCAGCTTCCGGACAGCCGGCACCGGGGAGCTGTTTTTT. Based on the CDR3 plus reference TRBV7-2 and TRBJ2-2, the full variable domain is GAGVSQSPSNKVTEKGKDVELRCDPISGHTALYWYRQSLGQGLEFLIYFQGNSAPDKSGLPSDRFSAERTGGSVSTLTIQRTQQEDSAVYLCASSFRTAGTGELFFGEGSRLTVL.

This clonotype was seen more than once but under ten times. The CDR3 here is CASSSSTEKLFF. The CDR3 nucleotides are TGCGCCAGCAGTTCGAGTACTGAAAAACTGTTTTTT. The chain employs TRBV10-1 and TRBJ1-4; D is unresolved. Germline CDR1 reads WNHNN; CDR2 reads SYGVQD (reference sequence). The CDR3 runs to 12 residues. V shed 5 bases and J shed 7 bases, with 8 bases lying between them.

The V gene is TRBV7-6, the J gene TRBJ2-1; D unclear. The CDR3 covers 12 residues. Trimming took off 5 bases at V and 7 bases at J, with 9 bases between the two ends. Germline CDR1 reads SGHVS; CDR2 reads FNYEAQ. The CDR3 bases are TGTGCCAGCAGCGGAGACACTAATGAGCAGTTCTTC. Amino acids: CASSGDTNEQFF.

This clonotype came up a few times. The chain has TRBV20-1 and TRBJ1-5, with D hard to call. There are 14 residues in the CDR3. The V gene lost 0 bases and the J gene lost 0 bases, with 6 bases spanning the gap. Germline V lookup: CDR1 DFQATT, CDR2 SNEGSKA (reference sequence). CDR3 bases: TGCAGTGCTAGAGATCGAAATAGCAATCAGCCCCAGCATTTT. Its translation is CSARDRNSNQPQHF.

This clonotype was counted a few times. V and J are TRBV6-5 and TRBJ2-7; no firm D call. Germline loops: CDR1 MNHEY, CDR2 SVGAGI. Trimming stripped 0 bases from V and 6 bases from J, with 9 bases between. The CDR3 contains 13 residues. This CDR3 reads CASSYSSAGEQYV. The CDR3 nucleotides are TGTGCCAGCAGTTACTCCTCTGCAGGCGAGCAGTACGTC.

There are a few counts of this clonotype. V is TRBV7-2 and J is TRBJ2-2, with 12 bases fitting TRBD2. This CDR3 contains 15 residues. V dropped 6 bases and J dropped 7; count of bases not matched to a gene: 6. The germline V gene has CDR1 SGHTA and CDR2 FQGNSA. CDR3 sequence (DNA): TGTGCCAGCAGTGCTAGCGGGAGGGGTAGCGGGGAGCTGTTTTTT. Translation gives CASSASGRGSGELFF.

In this sample, this clonotype turned up many times. V and J are TRBV2 and TRBJ1-1; 9 bases fit TRBD1. This CDR3 spans 20 amino acids. Germline V lookup: CDR1 SNHLY, CDR2 FYNNEI. V was pared by 3 bases and J by 1 base, with 18 bases of the junction left unmatched. The chain's CDR3 is CASSELVRGQGWNENTEAFF. The CDR3 region has the DNA TGTGCCAGCAGTGAGCTGGTAAGGGGACAGGGATGGAATGAGAACACTGAAGCTTTCTTT.

CDR3 sequence reads: CASSPIGTATEETQYF. DNA for the CDR3: TGCGCCAGCAGTCCGATAGGGACGGCTACTGAAGAGACCCAGTACTTC. The chain has TRBV4-1 and TRBJ2-5; D tentatively fits TRBD1 or TRBD2 (5 bases each). The ends were cut back, 6 bases at V and 3 bases at J, with 20 bases in the middle. Germline CDR1 MGHRA, CDR2 YSYEKL. The CDR3 covers 16 residues.

This clonotype was recorded a few times. The CDR3 DNA sequence: TGTGCCAGCAGCCCCGGACTAGCGGGGAGGGCCGGGGAGCTGTTTTTT. This codes for CASSPGLAGRAGELFF. The rearrangement joins TRBV7-7 to TRBJ2-2; 12 positions match TRBD2. Trimming removed 5 bases from V and 6 bases from J; junction bases left unmatched: 7. Per the germline V gene, CDR1 is SSHAT and CDR2 is FNYEAQ (reference sequence). The CDR3 covers 16 residues.

V usage is TRBV6-1 and J usage is TRBJ2-2; D call uncertain. V lost 8 bases to trimming and J lost 7 bases, with 17 bases between them. The CDR3 covers 14 residues. Germline loops: CDR1 MNHNS, CDR2 SASEGT. CDR3 coding DNA: TGTGCCAGCTCCACGACCTGGATAGGCGGGGAGCTGTTTTTT. Residues: CASSTTWIGGELFF.

V is TRBV3-1 and J is TRBJ2-2; no reliable D call. CDR1 and CDR2 from the germline V gene are LGHDT and YNNKEL (reference sequence). V lost 5 bases and J lost 1, with 11 bases in between. This CDR3 is built from 15 residues. CDR3 protein: CASSSPSRNTGELFF. The DNA of the CDR3 is TGTGCCAGCAGCTCCCCTTCTCGGAACACCGGGGAGCTGTTTTTT.

The chain couples TRBV20-1 to TRBJ2-2; D possibly corresponds to TRBD2 (5 bases). V was trimmed by 1 base and J by 4 bases, leaving 22 bases between them. Germline-derived CDR1 and CDR2 are DFQATT and SNEGSKA (reference sequence). The CDR3 consists of 18 residues. CDR3 in amino acids: CSARAPLDYPDGTGELFF. The CDR3 DNA reads as TGCAGTGCTAGAGCCCCCCTTGACTATCCCGATGGCACCGGGGAGCTGTTTTTT.

This clonotype was counted a few times. This chain links TRBV5-1 with TRBJ1-1, with TRBD1 as a possible D gene (5 bases). CDR3 length: 14 residues. V was pared by 1 base and J by 4 bases, with 11 bases between. The V gene's germline CDR1 is SGHRS and CDR2 YFSETQ. CDR3 residues: CASSLQGTGTEAFF. DNA of the CDR3: TGCGCCAGCAGCTTGCAGGGTACGGGCACTGAAGCTTTCTTT.

CDR3 sequence: CAISGLAQDTQYF. The CDR3 DNA is TGTGCCATCAGTGGACTAGCGCAAGATACGCAGTATTTT. V usage is TRBV10-3 and J usage is TRBJ2-3; 8 nucleotides align to TRBD2. The CDR3 extends over 13 amino acids. The junction had 2 bases not matched to a gene; V was cut back by 4 bases and J by 5 bases. Germline V gene sequence: CDR1 ENHRY, CDR2 SYGVKD.

This clonotype was observed a few times. This rearrangement joins TRBV5-4 to TRBJ2-5, with unresolved D. Germline values: CDR1 SGHNT, CDR2 YYREEE (reference sequence). V was clipped by 0 bases and J by 2 bases, with 14 bases between them. The CDR3 is 16 amino acids. The CDR3 reads CASSLEFLGGQETQYF. In DNA, the CDR3 is TGTGCCAGCAGCTTGGAGTTTTTGGGCGGACAAGAGACCCAGTACTTC.

The sample holds many counts of this clonotype. The rearrangement joins TRBV24-1 to TRBJ2-7; TRBD1 aligns across 9 bases. The CDR3 is 14 amino acids. With 5 bases clipped from V and 2 bases from J, the junction kept 3 bases outside the gene matches. Germline lookup yields CDR1 KGHDR and CDR2 SFDVKD. The CDR3 coding sequence is TGTGCCACCAGTGCAGGACAGGGGACCTACGAGCAGTACTTC. Protein: CATSAGQGTYEQYF.